This TCR beta chain came from a study of human T cells and chemical hapten exposure. Study information: Variability of per-sample TCR yields stemmed mainly from small differences in pooled library volume.

Time point noted: patch test 1, 2 weeks after DPC sensitization. Treatment of the sample: therapeutic diphenylcyclopropenone sensitization with weekly scalp DPC. Sequencing started from total RNA isolated from unfractionated whole blood. Ten or more counts support this clonotype. The antigen remains unidentified. A single record per CDR3 protein comes from TCRdb applying MiXCR to the RACE reads. The profile shows 95,000 to 130,000 distinct CDR3 sequences, 9% to 14% of them singletons. Germline-derived CDR1 and CDR2 are LGHDT and YNNKEL (reference sequence). The CDR3 is 14 residues long. V dropped 4 bases and J dropped 3; count of bases not matched to a gene: 3. Findings and limits, study-wide: Because they had alopecia, donors may respond immunologically unlike healthy people. PT1 expanded TCR counts correlated positively with patch test score.

This TCR derives from a woman between 50 and 59 years old with alopecia areata. Some clones in this sample may be carry-over from other donors' samples. The rearrangement links TRBV3-1 to TRBJ2-1; 7 bases line up with TRBD2. This sample comprised whole blood, obtained in connection with sensitization to the hapten diphenylcyclopropenone (DPC). In nucleotides, the CDR3 is TGTGCCAGCAGCCCGGGACTAATCTACAATGAGCAGTTCTTC. Translated, it gives CASSPGLIYNEQFF.